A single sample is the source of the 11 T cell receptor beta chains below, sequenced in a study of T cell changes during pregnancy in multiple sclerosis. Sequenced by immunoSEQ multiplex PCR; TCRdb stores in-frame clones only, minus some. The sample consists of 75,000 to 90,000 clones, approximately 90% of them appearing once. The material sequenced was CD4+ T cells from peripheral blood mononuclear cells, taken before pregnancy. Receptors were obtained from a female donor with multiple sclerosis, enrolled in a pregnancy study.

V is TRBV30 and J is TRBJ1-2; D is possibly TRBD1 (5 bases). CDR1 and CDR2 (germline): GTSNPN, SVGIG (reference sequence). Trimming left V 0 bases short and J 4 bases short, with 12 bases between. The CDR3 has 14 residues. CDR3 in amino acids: CAWSVLGHLYGYTF. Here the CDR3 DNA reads TGTGCCTGGAGTGTCCTTGGACACCTCTATGGCTACACCTTC.

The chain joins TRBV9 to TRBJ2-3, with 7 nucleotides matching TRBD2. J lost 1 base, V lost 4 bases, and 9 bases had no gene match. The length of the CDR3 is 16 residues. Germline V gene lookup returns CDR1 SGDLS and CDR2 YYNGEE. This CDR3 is CASSKRGTSGTDTQYF. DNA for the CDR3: TGTGCCAGCAGCAAGCGGGGCACGTCGGGCACAGATACGCAGTATTTT. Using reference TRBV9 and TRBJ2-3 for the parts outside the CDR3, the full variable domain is DSGVTQTPKHLITATGQRVTLRCSPRSGDLSVYWYQQSLDQGLQFLIQYYNGEERAKGNILERFSAQQFPDLHSELNLSSLELGDSALYFCASSKRGTSGTDTQYFGPGTRLTVL.

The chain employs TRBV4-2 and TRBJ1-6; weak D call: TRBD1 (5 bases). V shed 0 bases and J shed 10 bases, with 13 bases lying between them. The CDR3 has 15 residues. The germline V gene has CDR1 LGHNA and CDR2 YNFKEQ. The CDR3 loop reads CASSQDGQGGSPLHF. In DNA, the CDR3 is TGTGCCAGCAGCCAAGATGGGCAGGGAGGGTCACCCCTCCACTTT.

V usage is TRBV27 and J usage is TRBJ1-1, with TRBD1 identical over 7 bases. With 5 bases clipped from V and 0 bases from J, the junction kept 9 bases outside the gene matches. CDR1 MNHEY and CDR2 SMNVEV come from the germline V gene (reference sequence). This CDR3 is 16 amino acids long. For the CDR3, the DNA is TGTGCCAGCAGTCAACGGACAGGACGCATGAACACTGAAGCTTTCTTT. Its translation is CASSQRTGRMNTEAFF.

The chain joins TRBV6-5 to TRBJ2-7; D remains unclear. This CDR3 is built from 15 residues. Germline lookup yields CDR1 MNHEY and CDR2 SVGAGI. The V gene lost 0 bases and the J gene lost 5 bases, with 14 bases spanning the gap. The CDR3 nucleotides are TGTGCCAGCAGTTACTCGCGACTCCTCAGCCACGAGCAGTACTTC. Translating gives CASSYSRLLSHEQYF.

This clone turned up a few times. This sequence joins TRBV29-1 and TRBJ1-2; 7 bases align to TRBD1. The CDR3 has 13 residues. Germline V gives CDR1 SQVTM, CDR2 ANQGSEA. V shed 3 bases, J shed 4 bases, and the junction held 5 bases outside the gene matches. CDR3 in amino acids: CSVDRQGSYGYTF. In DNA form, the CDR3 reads TGCAGCGTTGATCGACAGGGAAGCTATGGCTACACCTTC.

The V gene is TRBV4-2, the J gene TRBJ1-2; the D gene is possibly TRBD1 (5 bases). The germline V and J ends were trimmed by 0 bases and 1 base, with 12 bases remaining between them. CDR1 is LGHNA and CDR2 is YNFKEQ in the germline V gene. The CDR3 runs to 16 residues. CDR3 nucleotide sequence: TGTGCCAGCAGCCAAGATCATACAGGTTATAACTATGGCTACACCTTC. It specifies CASSQDHTGYNYGYTF.

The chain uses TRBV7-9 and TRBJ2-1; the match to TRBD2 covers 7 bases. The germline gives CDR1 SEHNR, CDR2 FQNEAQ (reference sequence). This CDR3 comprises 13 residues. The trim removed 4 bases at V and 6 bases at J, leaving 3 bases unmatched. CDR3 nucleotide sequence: TGTGCCAGCAGCTCCCGGACTAGCAATGAGCAGTTCTTC. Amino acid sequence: CASSSRTSNEQFF.

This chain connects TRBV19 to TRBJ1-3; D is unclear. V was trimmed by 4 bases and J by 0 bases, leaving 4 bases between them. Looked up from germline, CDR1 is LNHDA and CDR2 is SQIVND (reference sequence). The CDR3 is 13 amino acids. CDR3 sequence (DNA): TGTGCCAGTAGTACCTACTCTGGAAACACCATATATTTT. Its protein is CASSTYSGNTIYF.

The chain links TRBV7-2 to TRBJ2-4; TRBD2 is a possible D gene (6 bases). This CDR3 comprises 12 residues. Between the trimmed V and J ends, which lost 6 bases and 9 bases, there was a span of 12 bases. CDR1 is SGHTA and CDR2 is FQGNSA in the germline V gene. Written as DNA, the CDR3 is TGTGCCAGCAGGGGGGGAGGAGGCATTCAGTACTTC. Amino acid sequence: CASRGGGGIQYF.

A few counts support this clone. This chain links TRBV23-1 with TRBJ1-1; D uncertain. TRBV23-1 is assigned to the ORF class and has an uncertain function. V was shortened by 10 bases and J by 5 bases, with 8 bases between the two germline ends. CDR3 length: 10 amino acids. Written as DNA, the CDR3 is TGCGCCACGCCGGGGACTGAAGCTTTCTTT. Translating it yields CATPGTEAFF.